The T cell receptor (beta chain) described here comes from a study of blood T cell repertoires in COVID-19. The CDR3 totals 15 residues. Trimming pared 8 bases from V and 0 bases from J, leaving 14 bases between. From germline, CDR1 is MNHEY and CDR2 SVGAGI. Authors' methods: How many nucleated cells were present was estimated from reference gene primer amplification. Here immunoSEQ multiplex PCR was the method, and the copy in TCRdb shows in-frame clones only, minus some. The V and J calls and clone size come from that table; D and trimming were worked out from the DNA. The profile shows 310,000 or so clones, 70% to 90% of them singletons. The participants were between roughly 18 and 89 years old and came from under 25 US areas. Cohort 3 recovery required two negative PCRs, clearance, or symptom resolution.

This chain uses TRBV6-5 with TRBJ1-3, with a possible D match to TRBD1 (5 bases). The source of this sequence is a middle-aged woman who had recovered from COVID-19. Sequences were obtained from PBMCs or T cells enriched from blood (not recorded which). DNA for the CDR3: TGTGCCAGCCACTTCAGGGTTCACTCTGGAAACACCATATATTTT. Translating gives CASHFRVHSGNTIYF.